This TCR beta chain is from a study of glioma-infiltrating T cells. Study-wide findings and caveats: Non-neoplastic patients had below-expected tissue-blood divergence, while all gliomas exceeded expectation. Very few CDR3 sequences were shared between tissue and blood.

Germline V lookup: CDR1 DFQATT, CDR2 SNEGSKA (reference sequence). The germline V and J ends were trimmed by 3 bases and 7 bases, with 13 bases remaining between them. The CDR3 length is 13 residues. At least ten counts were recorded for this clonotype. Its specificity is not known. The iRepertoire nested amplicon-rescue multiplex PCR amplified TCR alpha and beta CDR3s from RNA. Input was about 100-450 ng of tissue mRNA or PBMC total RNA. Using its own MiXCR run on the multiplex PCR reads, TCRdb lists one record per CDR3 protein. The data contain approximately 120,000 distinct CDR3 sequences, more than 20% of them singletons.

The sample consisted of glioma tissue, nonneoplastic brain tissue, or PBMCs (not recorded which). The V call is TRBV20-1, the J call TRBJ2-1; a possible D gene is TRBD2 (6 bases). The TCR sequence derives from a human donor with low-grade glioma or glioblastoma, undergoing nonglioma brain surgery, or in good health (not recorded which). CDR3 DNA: TGCAGTGCTAGTTCCCCCCGGGGGAATGAGCAGTTCTTC. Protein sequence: CSASSPRGNEQFF.